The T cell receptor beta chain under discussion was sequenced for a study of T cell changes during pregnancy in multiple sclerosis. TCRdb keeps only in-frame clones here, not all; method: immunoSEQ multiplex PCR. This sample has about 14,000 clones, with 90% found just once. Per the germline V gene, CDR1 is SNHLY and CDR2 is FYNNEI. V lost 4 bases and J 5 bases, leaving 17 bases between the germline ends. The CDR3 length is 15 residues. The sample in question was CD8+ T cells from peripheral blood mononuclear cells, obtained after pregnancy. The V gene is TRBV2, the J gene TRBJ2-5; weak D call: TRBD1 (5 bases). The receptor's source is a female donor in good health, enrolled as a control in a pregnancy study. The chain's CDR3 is CASSGSEGKGETQYF. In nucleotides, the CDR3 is TGTGCCAGCAGTGGAAGCGAAGGGAAGGGGGAGACCCAGTACTTC.